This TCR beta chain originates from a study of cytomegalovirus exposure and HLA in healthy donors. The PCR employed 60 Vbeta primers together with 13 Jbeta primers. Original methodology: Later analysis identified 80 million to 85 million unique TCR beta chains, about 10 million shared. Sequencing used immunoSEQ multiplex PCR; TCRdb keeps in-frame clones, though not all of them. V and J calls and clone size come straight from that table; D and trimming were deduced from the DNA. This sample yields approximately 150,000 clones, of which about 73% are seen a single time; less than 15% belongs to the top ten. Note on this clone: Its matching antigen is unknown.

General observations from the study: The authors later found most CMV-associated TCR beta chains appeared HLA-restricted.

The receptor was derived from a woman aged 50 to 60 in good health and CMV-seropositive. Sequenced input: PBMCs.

The DNA of the CDR3 is TGCGCCAGCAGCCAAACTCCCTGGGAAAAACTGTTTTTT. Its translation is CASSQTPWEKLFF. V is TRBV4-1 and J is TRBJ1-4, with no clear D. V was clipped by 2 bases and J by 8 bases, with 9 bases between them. The CDR3 contains 13 residues. Germline values: CDR1 MGHRA, CDR2 YSYEKL.